A selection of T cell receptor beta chains follows, all from one sample in a study of T cell responses to AZD1222 COVID-19 vaccine. Generated by immunoSEQ multiplex PCR, the TCRdb table keeps only in-frame clones and is missing some. The sample holds about 180,000 clones; about 93% are singletons and the top ten take around 0.98%. Sequencing was performed on peripheral blood, taken 28 days after the second dose of the MenACWY control vaccine. Source of these receptors: an adult who received the MenACWY meningococcal vaccine as a control. Each CDR3 is given with its conserved first and last residue. The D gene is left open where the match is weak. Clone size is given for some rows only: seen once, a few or many times, or a class if the clone is expanded.

NA,TRBJ1-6,NA,TRBV9,CASSVVGLNSPLHF,TGTGCCAGCAGCGTAGTGGGCCTTAATTCACCCCTCCACTTT
few,TRBJ1-1,NA,TRBV3-1/TRBV3-2,CASSRSEGEAFF,TGTGCCAGCAGCCGGTCGGAAGGCGAAGCTTTCTTT
NA,TRBJ2-7,NA,TRBV20-1,CSATGYEQYF,TGCAGTGCCACAGGGTACGAGCAGTACTTC
NA,TRBJ1-5,NA,TRBV4-2,CASSQDYPRQKLYSNQPQHF,TGTGCCAGCAGCCAAGATTACCCGCGACAGAAACTTTATAGCAATCAGCCCCAGCATTTT
NA,TRBJ1-1,NA,TRBV7-9,CASSLTGRDPEAFF,TGTGCCAGCAGCTTGACAGGAAGGGACCCTGAAGCTTTCTTT
NA,TRBJ2-1,NA,TRBV5-8,CASSPGIPGEQFF,TGTGCCAGCAGCCCGGGAATTCCGGGTGAGCAGTTCTTC
NA,TRBJ1-1,NA,TRBV12-3/TRBV12-4,CASQNRNTEAFF,TGTGCCAGCCAGAACCGGAACACTGAAGCTTTCTTT
NA,TRBJ1-6,TRBD1,TRBV5-8,CASSEDRDSPLHF,TGTGCCAGCAGCGAGGACAGGGATTCACCCCTCCACTTT
NA,TRBJ1-6,TRBD1,TRBV6-5,CASSTGQGGNSPLHF,TGTGCCAGCAGTACCGGACAGGGCGGTAATTCACCCCTCCACTTT
NA,TRBJ1-2,NA,TRBV11-2,CASSPAGHLYGYTF,TGTGCCAGCAGCCCCGCTGGACACCTCTATGGCTACACCTTC
NA,TRBJ2-7,TRBD1,TRBV6-5,CASSLDRDYEQYF,TGTGCCAGCAGTTTGGACAGGGACTACGAGCAGTACTTC
NA,TRBJ1-2,NA,TRBV6-6,CASSYDGYGYTF,TGTGCCAGCAGTTACGACGGGTATGGCTACACCTTC
NA,TRBJ2-7,NA,TRBV4-3,CASSPEPWLVYEQYF,TGCGCCAGCAGCCCAGAGCCCTGGCTAGTCTACGAGCAGTACTTC
NA,TRBJ2-6,NA,TRBV3-1/TRBV3-2,CASSQDNMNRANVLTF,TGTGCCAGCAGCCAAGATAATATGAATCGAGCCAACGTCCTGACTTTC
NA,TRBJ2-3,NA,TRBV7-2,CASSLNPIADTQYF,TGTGCCAGCAGCTTAAACCCTATAGCGGATACGCAGTATTTT
NA,TRBJ1-2,NA,TRBV18,CASSALHTELRGYTF,TGTGCCAGCTCAGCACTTCACACAGAACTGCGTGGCTACACCTTC
once,TRBJ2-5,NA,TRBV6-6,CASSYTAETQYF,TGTGCCAGCAGTTACACGGCGGAGACCCAGTACTTC
NA,TRBJ2-3,NA,TRBV20-1,CSASRISGRATDTQYF,TGCAGTGCTAGTCGTATCAGCGGAAGGGCCACAGATACGCAGTATTTT
NA,TRBJ1-4,NA,TRBV2,CASQSTLQEKLFF,TGTGCCAGCCAATCTACGTTACAGGAAAAACTGTTTTTT
NA,TRBJ2-5,NA,TRBV7-9,CASTPHRRAETQYF,TGTGCCAGCACCCCCCACAGGCGGGCAGAGACCCAGTACTTC
NA,TRBJ2-5,TRBD1,TRBV29-1,CSEGARVGETQYF,TGCAGCGAGGGGGCCCGAGTCGGAGAGACCCAGTACTTC
NA,TRBJ1-2,NA,TRBV27,CASSRDMRDGYTF,TGTGCCAGCAGCCGGGACATGAGAGATGGCTACACCTTC
NA,TRBJ1-2,NA,TRBV2,CASSVNLSGGYTF,TGTGCCAGCAGTGTGAATCTTAGTGGGGGCTACACCTTC
NA,TRBJ2-1,TRBD2,TRBV5-1,CASRRAAGGNSEQFF,TGCGCCAGCCGGAGGGCAGCGGGGGGGAACAGCGAGCAGTTCTTC
NA,TRBJ2-7,NA,TRBV7-8,CASSLVGKQYF,TGTGCCAGCAGCTTAGTGGGTAAGCAGTACTTC
NA,TRBJ2-3,TRBD1,TRBV5-4,CASSFRQGATDTQYF,TGTGCCAGCAGCTTCCGGCAGGGGGCGACAGATACGCAGTATTTT
once,TRBJ2-1,NA,TRBV29-1,CSVVRGVSYNEQFF,TGCAGCGTTGTCAGGGGGGTCTCCTACAATGAGCAGTTCTTC
NA,TRBJ1-1,NA,TRBV7-9,CASSLSSGRTEAFF,TGTGCCAGCAGCTTAAGTTCCGGTCGTACTGAAGCTTTCTTT